This TCR beta chain was found in a study of human T cells and chemical hapten exposure. Looking at the study overall: TCR yields per sample varied, mainly owing to small pooled library volume differences.

Library construction involved attaching unique molecular identifiers to individual cDNA molecules, which allowed quantitative, reproducible TCR counting. Under the authors' procedure: Individual samples carried between roughly 23,224 and 700,000 TCRs, with 85,000 to 100,000 as the median. TCRdb re-called the 5' RACE reads with MiXCR, one entry per CDR3 protein. TCRdb, not the authors, supplied the V and J calls. The sample yields tens of thousands of distinct CDR3 sequences, less than 20% seen once. This clonotype was observed a few times. Its target is not known. It was unfractionated whole blood from which total RNA was extracted. Germline V gene lookup returns CDR1 MNHEY and CDR2 SVGAGI. V was pared by 6 bases and J by 8 bases, with 19 bases between. This CDR3 has 15 amino acids. Findings and caveats of the study: No shift was seen in TCRs above 1 in 1000 frequency with DPC sensitization.

This receptor was identified in a female donor in good health. The chain links TRBV6-5 to TRBJ1-4; weak D call: TRBD1 (6 bases). The CDR3 DNA reads TGTGCCAGCAGGACTACCGGGACAAGGGGGGAAAAACTGTTTTTT. It yields the protein CASRTTGTRGEKLFF.